This T cell receptor beta chain appears in the sequencing data of a study of PD-L1 blockade in urothelial cancer. This CDR3 has 17 residues. The germline V gene encodes CDR1 SQVTM and CDR2 ANQGSEA. Trimming took 3 bases from V and 1 from J; bases not matched to a gene: 8. The repertoire was sequenced with immunoSEQ multiplex PCR; TCRdb's copy has only in-frame clones and lacks some. The sample includes around 41,000 clones, around nine tenths of them seen just once. The chain employs TRBV29-1 and TRBJ2-6; 8 bases fit TRBD1. The sequence was collected from an older woman with urothelial cancer. The sequences come from PBMCs, collected around atezolizumab (anti-PD-L1) treatment. The CDR3 reads CSVEGQGATSGANVLTF. The CDR3 coding sequence is TGCAGCGTTGAGGGTCAGGGGGCTACTTCTGGGGCCAACGTCCTGACTTTC.